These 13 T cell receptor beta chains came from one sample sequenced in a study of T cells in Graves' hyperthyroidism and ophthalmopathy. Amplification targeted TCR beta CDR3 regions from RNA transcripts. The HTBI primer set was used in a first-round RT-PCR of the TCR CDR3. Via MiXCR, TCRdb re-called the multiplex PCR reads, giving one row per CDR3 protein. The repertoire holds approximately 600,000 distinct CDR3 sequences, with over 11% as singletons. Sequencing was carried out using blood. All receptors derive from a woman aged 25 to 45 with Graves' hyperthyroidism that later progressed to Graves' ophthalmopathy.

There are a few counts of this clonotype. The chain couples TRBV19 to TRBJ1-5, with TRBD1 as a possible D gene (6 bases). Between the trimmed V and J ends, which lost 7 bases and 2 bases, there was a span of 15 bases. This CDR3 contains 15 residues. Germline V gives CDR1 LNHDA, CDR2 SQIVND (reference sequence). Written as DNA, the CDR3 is TGTGCCAGTAATGGGGGCCACCGGGGCAATCAGCCCCAGCATTTT. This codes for CASNGGHRGNQPQHF.

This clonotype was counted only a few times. CDR3 in amino acids: CASSIESGANVLTF. The CDR3 nucleotides are TGTGCCAGTAGTATAGAGTCTGGGGCCAACGTCCTGACTTTC. The chain uses TRBV19 and TRBJ2-6, with D unclear. The CDR3 is 14 residues long. Deletions cut 0 bases from V and 1 base from J, with 1 base between. CDR1 is LNHDA and CDR2 is SQIVND in the germline V gene (reference sequence).

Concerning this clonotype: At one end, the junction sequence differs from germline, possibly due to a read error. The CDR3 DNA sequence: TGTGCCAGCAGTTTAATAGCGGGAGGTCACAATGGGCAGTTCTTC. Its protein is CASSLIAGGHNGQFF. The rearrangement links TRBV12-3 or TRBV12-4 to TRBJ2-1, with TRBD2 matching 10 bases. This CDR3 has 15 residues.

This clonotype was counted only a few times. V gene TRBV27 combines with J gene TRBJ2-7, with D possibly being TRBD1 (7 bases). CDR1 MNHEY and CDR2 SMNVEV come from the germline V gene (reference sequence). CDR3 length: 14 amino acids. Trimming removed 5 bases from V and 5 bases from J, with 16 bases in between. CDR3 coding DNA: TGTGCCAGCAGTCTCAGGGGGGACTTACACGAGCAGTACTTC. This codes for CASSLRGDLHEQYF.

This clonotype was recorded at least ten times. This CDR3 reads CASSLPQYTEAFF. The CDR3 nucleotides read TGTGCCAGCAGCTTACCACAGTACACTGAAGCTTTCTTT. This chain links TRBV7-2 with TRBJ1-1, with D unclear. This CDR3 is built from 13 residues. Trimming left V 2 bases short and J 3 bases short, with 7 bases between. Germline V gene lookup returns CDR1 SGHTA and CDR2 FQGNSA.

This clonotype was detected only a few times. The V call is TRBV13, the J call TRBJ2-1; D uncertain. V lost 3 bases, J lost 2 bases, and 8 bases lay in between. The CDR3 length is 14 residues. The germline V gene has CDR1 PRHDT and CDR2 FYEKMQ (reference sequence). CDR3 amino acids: CASSLSSPYNEQFF. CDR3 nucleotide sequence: TGTGCCAGCAGCTTGAGTAGTCCCTACAATGAGCAGTTCTTC. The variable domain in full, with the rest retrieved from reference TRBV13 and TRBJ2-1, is AAGVIQSPRHLIKEKRETATLKCYPIPRHDTVYWYQQGPGQDPQFLISFYEKMQSDKGSIPDRFSAQQFSDYHSELNMSSLELGDSALYFCASSLSSPYNEQFFGPGTRLTVL.

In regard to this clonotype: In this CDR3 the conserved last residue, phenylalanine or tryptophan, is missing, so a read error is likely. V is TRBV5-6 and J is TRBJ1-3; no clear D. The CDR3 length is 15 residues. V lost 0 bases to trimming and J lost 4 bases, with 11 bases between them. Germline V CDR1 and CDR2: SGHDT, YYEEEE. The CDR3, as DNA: TGTGCCAGCAGCTTGGTGGAAGCCCGCGGAAACACCATATATTCT. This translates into CASSLVEARGNTIYS.

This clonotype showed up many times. This CDR3 reads CASSLEGGQGRLNGYTF. CDR3 bases: TGTGCCAGCAGTTTGGAGGGGGGACAGGGCAGATTAAATGGCTACACCTTC. The rearrangement uses TRBV28 and TRBJ1-2, with 9 nucleotides matching TRBD1. This CDR3 region has 17 residues. The V segment lost 3 bases and the J segment 6 bases; nucleotides outside the gene matches: 14. Germline values: CDR1 MDHEN, CDR2 SYDVKM.

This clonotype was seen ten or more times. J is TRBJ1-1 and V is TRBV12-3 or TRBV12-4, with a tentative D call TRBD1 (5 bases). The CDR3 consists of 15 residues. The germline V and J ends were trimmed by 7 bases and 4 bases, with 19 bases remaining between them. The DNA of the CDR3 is TGTGCCAGCACCCATGGGGCAGGGACGGGCACTGAAGCTTTCTTT. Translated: CASTHGAGTGTEAFF.

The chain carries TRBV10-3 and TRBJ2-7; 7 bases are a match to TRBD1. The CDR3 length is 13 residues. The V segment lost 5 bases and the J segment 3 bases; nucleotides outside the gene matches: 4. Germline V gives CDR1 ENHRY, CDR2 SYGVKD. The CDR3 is CAISKRQGYEQYF. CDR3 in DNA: TGTGCCATCAGTAAGAGACAGGGCTACGAGCAGTACTTC.

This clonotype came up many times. The CDR3 region is CSATAGEGLYWSNEQFF. The CDR3 DNA sequence: TGCAGTGCTACCGCGGGAGAGGGTCTTTACTGGTCCAATGAGCAGTTCTTC. The V and J genes are TRBV20-1 and TRBJ2-1; 7 bases are shared with TRBD2. CDR3 length equals 17 residues. CDR1 and CDR2 from the germline V gene are DFQATT and SNEGSKA (reference sequence). V lost 4 bases and J lost 6; bases outside the gene matches: 18.

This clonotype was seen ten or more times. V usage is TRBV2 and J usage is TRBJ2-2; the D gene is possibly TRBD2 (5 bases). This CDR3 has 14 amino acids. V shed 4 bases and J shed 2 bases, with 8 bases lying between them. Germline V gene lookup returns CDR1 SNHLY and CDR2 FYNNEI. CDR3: CASSGTPNTGELFF. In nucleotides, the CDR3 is TGTGCCAGCAGTGGGACTCCAAACACCGGGGAGCTGTTTTTT.

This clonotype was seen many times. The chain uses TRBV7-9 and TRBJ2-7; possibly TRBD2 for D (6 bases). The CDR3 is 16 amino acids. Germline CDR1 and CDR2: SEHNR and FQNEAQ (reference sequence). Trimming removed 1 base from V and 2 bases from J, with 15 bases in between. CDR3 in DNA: TGTGCCAGCAGCTTAGATGTCGGAGGGTTTACCTACGAGCAGTACTTC. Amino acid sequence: CASSLDVGGFTYEQYF.